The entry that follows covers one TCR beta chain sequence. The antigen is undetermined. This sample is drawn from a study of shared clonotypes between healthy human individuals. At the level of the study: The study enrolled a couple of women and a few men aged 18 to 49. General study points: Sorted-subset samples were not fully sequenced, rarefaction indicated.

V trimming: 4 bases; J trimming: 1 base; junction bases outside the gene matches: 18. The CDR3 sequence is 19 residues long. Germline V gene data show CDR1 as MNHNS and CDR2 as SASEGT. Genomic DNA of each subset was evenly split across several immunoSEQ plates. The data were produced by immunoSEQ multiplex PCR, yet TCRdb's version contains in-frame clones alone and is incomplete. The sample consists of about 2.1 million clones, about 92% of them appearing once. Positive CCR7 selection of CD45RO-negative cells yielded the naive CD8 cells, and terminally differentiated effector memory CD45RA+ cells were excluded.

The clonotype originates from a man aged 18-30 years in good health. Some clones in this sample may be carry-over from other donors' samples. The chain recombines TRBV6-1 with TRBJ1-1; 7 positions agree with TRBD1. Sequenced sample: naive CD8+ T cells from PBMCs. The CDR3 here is CASSVDRTISDYANTEAFF. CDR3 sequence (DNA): TGTGCCAGCAGTGTGGACAGGACGATCTCCGATTACGCGAACACTGAAGCTTTCTTT.